Below, 17 T cell receptor beta chains from the same sample are listed, as sequenced in a study of blood T cell repertoires in COVID-19. Profiled with immunoSEQ multiplex PCR; TCRdb holds only in-frame clones, not every one. The sample yields 120,000 or so clones, around 80% seen once. Input material: peripheral blood. Receptor source: a man between 65 and 85 years old with acute or convalescent COVID-19.

The CDR3 is CASSLGEEYGYTF. CDR3 sequence (DNA): TGTGCCAGCAGTTTAGGGGAGGAGTATGGCTACACCTTC. V is TRBV12-3 or TRBV12-4 and J is TRBJ1-2, with D unclear. This CDR3 comprises 13 residues. The V and J ends lost 1 base and 5 bases respectively, with 8 bases between them.

The J gene is TRBJ2-1, the V gene TRBV10-3; D not certain. Trimming stripped 4 bases from V and 2 bases from J, with 12 bases between. Germline CDR1 reads ENHRY; CDR2 reads SYGVKD. The CDR3 runs to 15 residues. This CDR3 is CAISGAPKAYNEQFF. CDR3 DNA sequence: TGTGCCATCAGTGGGGCCCCGAAGGCCTACAATGAGCAGTTCTTC.

The rearrangement links TRBV29-1 to TRBJ2-1; weak D call: TRBD2 (6 bases). Germline V gives CDR1 SQVTM, CDR2 ANQGSEA. The length of the CDR3 is 15 residues. Trimming pared 2 bases from V and 5 bases from J, leaving 16 bases between. The CDR3 nucleotides are TGCAGCGTTGAACCGTTAGGCTCGGGGGACAATGAGCAGTTCTTC. It translates to CSVEPLGSGDNEQFF.

In its sample, this clone was seen a few times. The V gene is TRBV6-1, the J gene TRBJ1-5; D perhaps matches TRBD1 (5 bases). The CDR3 spans 13 residues. Germline lookup yields CDR1 MNHNS and CDR2 SASEGT. The V end was cut by 3 bases, the J end by 6 bases, with 9 bases between. The CDR3 region has the DNA TGTGCCAGCAGTGATGGGGGGTTTCAGCCCCAGCATTTT. Its protein product is CASSDGGFQPQHF.

The V and J genes are TRBV4-2 and TRBJ1-4; 12 bases are a match to TRBD1. The V segment lost 0 bases and the J segment 8 bases; nucleotides outside the gene matches: 4. This CDR3 comprises 16 residues. Looked up from germline, CDR1 is LGHNA and CDR2 is YNFKEQ. In nucleotides, the CDR3 is TGTGCCAGCAGCCAAGACTCCGGGACAGGGGGCGAAAAACTGTTTTTT. Its translation is CASSQDSGTGGEKLFF.

This chain connects TRBV9 to TRBJ2-1; TRBD1 aligns across 9 bases. V was clipped by 3 bases and J by 8 bases; unmatched bases: 9. The CDR3 runs to 15 residues. Germline CDR1 and CDR2: SGDLS and YYNGEE. The CDR3 reads CASSAWTGVGDEQFF. Here the CDR3 DNA reads TGTGCCAGCAGCGCCTGGACAGGGGTGGGCGATGAGCAGTTCTTC.

This clone was seen only a few times. The gene calls are TRBV15 and TRBJ2-1, with D possibly matching TRBD1 (5 bases). Germline V gene sequence: CDR1 LNHNV, CDR2 YYDKDF (reference sequence). The CDR3 length is 14 residues. V was pared by 0 bases and J by 5 bases, with 8 bases between. CDR3 sequence reads: CATSRDEQDNEQFF. For the CDR3, the DNA is TGTGCCACCAGCAGAGATGAACAGGACAATGAGCAGTTCTTC.

The rearrangement links TRBV6-5 to TRBJ2-7; tentatively, D is TRBD1 (5 bases). Germline V lookup: CDR1 MNHEY, CDR2 SVGAGI. Between the trimmed V and J ends, which lost 3 bases and 1 base, there was a span of 13 bases. The CDR3 is made up of 15 amino acids. The CDR3: CASSYAVGPSYEQYF. The CDR3 coding sequence is TGTGCCAGCAGTTATGCCGTGGGGCCGTCCTACGAGCAGTACTTC.

The J gene is TRBJ1-1, the V gene TRBV10-3; D gene uncertain. V shed 5 bases and J shed 1 base, with 8 bases lying between them. CDR1 is ENHRY and CDR2 is SYGVKD in the germline V gene. This CDR3 is 13 amino acids long. The CDR3 reads CAISPLGNTEAFF. Written as DNA, the CDR3 is TGTGCCATCAGTCCACTCGGGAACACTGAAGCTTTCTTT.

The rearrangement uses TRBV7-8 and TRBJ1-5; D uncertain. Deletions cut 7 bases from V and 7 bases from J, with 17 bases between. The CDR3 covers 14 residues. In germline, CDR1 is SGHVS, CDR2 FQNEAQ. This CDR3 reads CASTPFGVSQPQHF. As DNA, the CDR3 is TGTGCCAGCACCCCTTTCGGGGTATCGCAGCCCCAGCATTTT.

The J gene is TRBJ2-5, the V gene TRBV15; 10 bases fit TRBD2. There are 17 residues in the CDR3. The junction had 14 bases not matched to a gene; V was cut back by 5 bases and J by 5 bases. Looked up from germline, CDR1 is LNHNV and CDR2 is YYDKDF (reference sequence). The CDR3 protein is CATSDGKRGGLGETQYF. The CDR3 nucleotides read TGTGCCACCAGCGACGGGAAGCGGGGGGGCTTGGGGGAGACCCAGTACTTC.

The rearrangement joins TRBV6-5 to TRBJ2-7, with unresolved D. The CDR3 spans 11 residues. The V gene lost 7 bases and the J gene lost 7 bases, with 11 bases spanning the gap. Per the germline V gene, CDR1 is MNHEY and CDR2 is SVGAGI. CDR3 residues: CASITPREQYF. DNA for the CDR3: TGTGCCAGCATCACCCCCCGGGAGCAGTACTTC.

V and J are TRBV11-2 and TRBJ2-7; possibly TRBD2 for D (7 bases). Between the trimmed V and J ends, which lost 1 base and 3 bases, there was a span of 16 bases. The CDR3 totals 16 residues. CDR1 is SGHAT, CDR2 FQNNGV, per germline. The CDR3, as DNA: TGTGCCAGCAGCTTAGGACCTCGGGGGGCCCTCTACGAGCAGTACTTC. Encoded protein: CASSLGPRGALYEQYF.

The chain carries TRBV6-4 and TRBJ1-2; TRBD1 matches at 10 bases. This CDR3 contains 14 residues. V was clipped by 6 bases and J by 6 bases; unmatched bases: 7. From germline, CDR1 is MRHNA and CDR2 SNTAGT. The CDR3 sequence is CASRPGTGANGYTF. The CDR3, as DNA: TGTGCCAGCAGACCCGGGACAGGGGCCAATGGCTACACCTTC.

This clone was observed a handful of times. The genes are TRBV7-8 and TRBJ1-1; 8 positions match TRBD1. V shed 0 bases and J 2 bases; nucleotides not matched to a gene: 11. Germline CDR1 SGHVS, CDR2 FQNEAQ. CDR3 length equals 18 residues. CDR3 protein: CASSLARLSGGKNTEAFF. The CDR3 coding sequence is TGTGCCAGCAGCTTAGCGCGGTTATCAGGGGGCAAAAACACTGAAGCTTTCTTT.

This clone has a handful of counts. DNA for the CDR3: TGCGCCAGCAGCCAAGACGGGGGGATTGGCAATCAGCCCCAGCATTTT. It specifies CASSQDGGIGNQPQHF. The V call is TRBV4-1, the J call TRBJ1-5, with a weak D call TRBD1 (5 bases). V lost 0 bases to trimming and J lost 2 bases, with 11 bases between them. The CDR3 runs 16 residues. Germline CDR1 reads MGHRA; CDR2 reads YSYEKL.

This chain joins TRBV5-8 and TRBJ1-1; 8 nucleotides line up with TRBD1. Per germline, CDR1 SGHTS and CDR2 YDEGEE. The length of the CDR3 is 16 residues. The V and J ends lost 3 bases and 0 bases, in that order; junction bases with no gene match: 7. The CDR3 DNA reads TGTGCCAGCAGCTCTCCCGGGACAGGTTTGAACACTGAAGCTTTCTTT. Protein product: CASSSPGTGLNTEAFF. Full variable domain (outside the CDR3, taken from reference TRBV5-8 and TRBJ1-1): EAGVTQSPTHLIKTRGQQATLRCSPISGHTSVYWYQQALGLGLQFLLWYDEGEERNRGNFPPRFSGRQFPNYSSELNVNALELEDSALYLCASSSPGTGLNTEAFFGQGTRLTVV.